This is a list of T cell receptor beta chains from one sample in a study of blood T cells in healthy people across ages. TCRdb itself ran the 5' RACE reads through MiXCR, one entry per CDR3 protein. Counted here are about 510,000 distinct CDR3 sequences, 25% to 35% occurring once; the ten biggest clones make up under 4.5%. The data were also submitted as part of a second study, on T cells of mothers and their children.

Sample: blood. The receptors were sampled from a boy aged 2 to 9 in good health. CDR3s include the opening cysteine and the closing phenylalanine or tryptophan. D genes are given only for firm matches. Some rows have no size entry. The others give once, few or many, or a class for an expanded clone.

D gene,clone size,J gene,V gene,CDR3 protein,CDR3 DNA
NA,NA,TRBJ2-2,TRBV5-6,CASSLGVAPGELFF,TGTGCCAGCAGCTTGGGGGTCGCACCCGGGGAGCTGTTTTTT
NA,many,TRBJ2-3,TRBV20-1,CSARDPLGGPTDTQYF,TGCAGTGCTAGAGATCCGTTGGGGGGGCCCACAGATACGCAGTATTTT
NA,NA,TRBJ2-5,TRBV27,CASSLEGAFQETQYF,TGTGCCAGCAGTTTAGAAGGGGCTTTCCAAGAGACCCAGTACTTC
NA,many,TRBJ2-1,TRBV7-2,CASSFSDEQFF,TGTGCCAGCAGCTTCTCCGATGAGCAGTTCTTC
TRBD2,NA,TRBJ2-3,TRBV20-1,CSASSGLAGTDTQYF,TGCAGTGCGTCTTCGGGACTAGCGGGCACAGATACGCAGTATTTT
NA,few,TRBJ1-3,TRBV4-1,CASSHSNRASGNTIYF,TGCGCCAGCAGCCATTCCAACCGGGCATCTGGAAACACCATATATTTT
NA,NA,TRBJ1-1,TRBV27,CASSPRVWNTEAFF,TGTGCCAGCAGTCCCAGGGTTTGGAACACTGAAGCTTTCTTT
NA,NA,TRBJ2-5,TRBV7-2,CASSSARRETQYF,TGTGCCAGCAGCTCCGCTAGGAGGGAGACCCAGTACTTC
TRBD1,NA,TRBJ1-5,TRBV19,CASSIGQGVDQPQHF,TGTGCCAGTAGTATAGGACAGGGGGTGGATCAGCCCCAGCATTTT
NA,NA,TRBJ1-1,TRBV6-5,CATSYGGNTEAFF,TGTGCCACCAGTTATGGGGGGAACACTGAAGCTTTCTTT
NA,NA,TRBJ2-5,TRBV7-9,CASSFGSLIEETQYF,TGTGCCAGCAGCTTCGGCAGCCTAATCGAAGAGACCCAGTACTTC
TRBD2,few,TRBJ2-1,TRBV2,CASSLGTSGRAEQFF,TGTGCCAGCAGTTTGGGGACTAGCGGGAGAGCCGAGCAGTTCTTC
NA,once,TRBJ1-2,TRBV2,CAPWGGRDYGYTF,TGTGCCCCTTGGGGAGGGAGGGACTATGGCTACACCTTC
NA,few,TRBJ2-1,TRBV5-1,CASSGQLEKNEQLF,TGCGCCAGCAGTGGGCAGTTAGAAAAAAATGAGCAGCTCTTC
TRBD2,NA,TRBJ2-1,TRBV12-3/TRBV12-4,CASSLFGGVSYNEQFF,TGTGCCAGCAGTTTATTCGGGGGGGTCTCCTACAATGAGCAGTTCTTC